These T cell receptor beta chains were read from a single sample in a study of beta chain features in type 1 diabetes. Assay: immunoSEQ multiplex PCR; the TCRdb copy retains only in-frame clones and omits some. Found here are some 350,000 clones, about 10% of them singletons; the top ten hold roughly 0.6%. The source material was central memory CD4+ T cells from blood. The origin of the receptors is a man under 40 with type 1 diabetes. Each CDR3 is given with its conserved first and last residue. The D gene is left open where the match is weak. The size field is filled for only some rows; it gives once, few, many or a size class.

>TRBJ2-1|TRBV7-3|many|NA
TGTGCCAGCAGCAAAATAGCGAGCTCCTACAATGAGCAGTTCTTC
CASSKIASSYNEQFF
>TRBJ2-4|TRBV18|NA|NA
TGTGCCAGCTCACCAAAGAGCGCCGGGACATATAAAAACATTCAGTACTTC
CASSPKSAGTYKNIQYF
>TRBJ1-1|TRBV6-4|few|TRBD1
TGTGCCAGCAGGGCCCGACAGGGTGAAGCTTTCTTT
CASRARQGEAFF
>TRBJ1-3|TRBV29-1|few|NA
TGCAGCGGTCGGGCCAACTCTGGAAACACCATATATTTT
CSGRANSGNTIYF
>TRBJ1-1|TRBV7-9|few|TRBD1
TGTGCCAGCAGCCCGAACCAGGGGGGCGTCGGCACTGAAGCTTTCTTT
CASSPNQGGVGTEAFF
>TRBJ2-7|TRBV28|many|TRBD1
TGTGCCAGCAGGGACAGGGCCTACGAGCAGTACTTC
CASRDRAYEQYF
>TRBJ2-7|TRBV28|NA|NA
TGTGCCAGCCCCCGGAAGGTGTGCTCCTACGAGCAGTACTTC
CASPRKVCSYEQYF
>TRBJ2-2|TRBV25-1|NA|NA
TGTGCCAGCAGTTTAAGGATGGGGGCTATAGCGAACACCGGGGAGCTGTTTTTT
CASSLRMGAIANTGELFF
>TRBJ1-5|TRBV19|NA|NA
TGTGCCAGTCGATCCCCGGGGGGGGCTCAGCCCCAGCATTTT
CASRSPGGAQPQHF
>TRBJ2-5|TRBV28|NA|TRBD2
TGTGCCAGCAGCGGAACTAACGGGAGGGCCAGGGGAGAGACCCAGTACTTC
CASSGTNGRARGETQYF
>TRBJ1-5|TRBV7-9|few|NA
TGTGCCAGCAGCTTATCGGGGGATGCCAATCAGCCCCAGCATTTT
CASSLSGDANQPQHF
>TRBJ2-7|TRBV2|NA|NA
TGTGCCAGCAGTGTCCACCAGGATGGAGAGCAGTACTTC
CASSVHQDGEQYF
>TRBJ2-1|TRBV25-1|NA|NA
TGTGCCAGCAGTGATAAATACAGGGATGAGCAGTTCTTC
CASSDKYRDEQFF
>TRBJ1-4|TRBV6-6|many|NA
TGTGCCAGCAGTTATTGGAGAGGTGGTAATGAAAAACTGTTTTTT
CASSYWRGGNEKLFF
>TRBJ1-6|TRBV27|few|TRBD1
TGTGCCAGCAGTTTAGGGATACAGGGGGCTCGGAATAATTCACCCCTCCACTTT
CASSLGIQGARNNSPLHF
>TRBJ2-2|TRBV4-1|few|TRBD2
TGCGCCAGCAGCCAAGAAGGGCTAGCGGGATTGAACACCGGGGAGCTGTTTTTT
CASSQEGLAGLNTGELFF
>TRBJ2-2|TRBV7-9|NA|TRBD2
TGTGCCAGCTCTCGGGGCGGGAGCCAAACCGGGGAGCTGTTTTTT
CASSRGGSQTGELFF
>TRBJ2-5|TRBV5-1|NA|TRBD1
TGCGCCAGCAGCTTGGGGGGACAGGGGGTCCAAGAGACCCAGTACTTC
CASSLGGQGVQETQYF
>TRBJ2-5|TRBV6-5|few|NA
TGTGCCAGCAGTACCCGAGGGGGTGGGGAGACCCAGTACTTC
CASSTRGGGETQYF
>TRBJ2-7|TRBV4-3|NA|TRBD2
TGCGCCAGCAGCCCCGGACTAGCGGGATACTACGAGCAGTACTTC
CASSPGLAGYYEQYF
>TRBJ2-5|TRBV7-2|NA|NA
TGTGCCAGCAGCAGGGGATGGGAGACCCAGTACTTC
CASSRGWETQYF
>TRBJ1-2|TRBV6-6|NA|TRBD1
TGTGCCAGCACGAGACAGGGTGATAACTATGGCTACACCTTC
CASTRQGDNYGYTF
>TRBJ2-7|TRBV25-1|NA|NA
TGTGCCAGCAGTAAGCAGGGATCCTACGAGCAGTACTTC
CASSKQGSYEQYF
>TRBJ1-1|TRBV28|NA|NA
TGTGCCAGCAGTTTAGTACCTGGTAACACTGAAGCTTTCTTT
CASSLVPGNTEAFF
>TRBJ2-7|TRBV6-1|NA|TRBD2
TGTGCCAGCAGACAAACTAGCGACTACGAGCAGTACTTC
CASRQTSDYEQYF
>TRBJ2-7|TRBV5-6|few|TRBD2
TGTGCCAGCAGCGGAGGGACTAGCGGTACCTACGAGCAGTACTTC
CASSGGTSGTYEQYF
>TRBJ2-7|TRBV30|NA|TRBD1
TGTGCCTGGAGTGGACAGGGTCACGACGAGCAGTACTTC
CAWSGQGHDEQYF
>TRBJ2-6|TRBV28|NA|NA
TGTGCCAGCAGCGACAACTCTGGGGCCAACGTCCTGACTTTC
CASSDNSGANVLTF
>TRBJ2-1|TRBV7-9|NA|NA
TGTGCCAGCAGCCCCCCCGGGCGGGGCCGTCACAGGGAGCAGTTCTTC
CASSPPGRGRHREQFF
>TRBJ2-3|TRBV6-1|NA|TRBD1
TGTGCCAGCAGCAGACCGGGACAGGGGTCAGATACGCAGTATTTT
CASSRPGQGSDTQYF
>TRBJ1-5|TRBV15|NA|NA
TGTGCCACCCGCGGGGGGACGCGGAATCAGCCCCAGCATTTT
CATRGGTRNQPQHF
>TRBJ2-5|TRBV5-1|few|TRBD1
TGCGCCAGCAGCCCGGGACAGTGGGAGACCCAGTACTTC
CASSPGQWETQYF
>TRBJ2-3|TRBV7-9|NA|NA
TGTGCCAGCAGCTTAGACCCCAGGGCCCCTAGCACAGATACGCAGTATTTT
CASSLDPRAPSTDTQYF
>TRBJ2-3|TRBV7-2|NA|TRBD1
TGTGCCAGCAGTCACGGACAGGGAAGGGATACGCAGTATTTT
CASSHGQGRDTQYF
>TRBJ2-3|TRBV7-9|NA|TRBD2
TGTGCCAGCAGCTTTCGAGGGAGGGCCACAGATACGCAGTATTTT
CASSFRGRATDTQYF
>TRBJ1-1|TRBV30|NA|NA
TGTGCCTGGGAAACACAGGTCCCAGGAGGAGCTTTCTTT
CAWETQVPGGAFF
>TRBJ2-3|TRBV4-3|few|NA
TGCGCCAGCAGCCCGGACAGGGAGGGATCAGATACGCAGTATTTT
CASSPDREGSDTQYF
>TRBJ2-7|TRBV2|NA|NA
TGTGCCAGCAGCAGATACTACGAGCAGTACTTC
CASSRYYEQYF
>TRBJ2-5|TRBV12-5|few|NA
TGTGCTAGTGGTTTGAACGGCGGAGAGACCCAGTACTTC
CASGLNGGETQYF
>TRBJ1-1|TRBV11-1|NA|NA
TGTGCCAGCAGCTTATTAGGACATCAAGACACTGAAGCTTTCTTT
CASSLLGHQDTEAFF
>TRBJ2-7|TRBV2|few|TRBD1
TGTGCCAGCAGGGAGACAGGGGCCTTCTACGAGCAGTACTTC
CASRETGAFYEQYF
>TRBJ1-1|TRBV7-9|many|TRBD1
TGTGCCAGCAGCCCCTTGGGACAGTGGAACACTGAAGCTTTCTTT
CASSPLGQWNTEAFF
>TRBJ2-7|TRBV10-3|NA|NA
TGTGCCAGCACTATAGGTTCCCCCTACGAGCAGTACTTC
CASTIGSPYEQYF